This TCR beta chain appears in the sequencing data of a study of T cell responses to AZD1222 COVID-19 vaccine (dated by TCRdb to about 2021). The study in broad terms: Because spike-specific TCR depth and breadth did not differ between the two schedules, AZD1222 recipients who got a second dose at roughly 4 weeks were pooled with those who got a second dose at roughly 12 weeks. A total of more than 230 trial participants underwent TCR sequencing, of whom under 220 had received two doses of AZD1222 and approximately 25 had received two doses of the MenACWY control vaccine. Trial participants were enrolled into age subgroups of 18-55, 56-69 and 70-plus years, which contained about 150, 27 and 61 TCR-sequenced participants, respectively. Here is what the overall study found, with its caveats: The vaccine-associated CD4 TCRs covered the entire spike protein, and the dominant responses fell in regions 160-218 and 743-854. The 56-69-year group was small, and its depth increase did not reach significance, likely because of low power. Participants were mostly white British and included more females than males, and it was suggested by the authors that clonal diversity may have been underestimated. After two AZD1222 doses, spike-specific TCR breadth and depth were significantly higher than at day 0 and than in MenACWY recipients. Reportedly, close to half of the unique spike-specific TCRs recognized epitopes lying outside the regions that are mutated in the B.1.351 and B.1.1.7 variants. Conclusions about previously exposed vaccinees are limited because only six or seven AZD1222 recipients were SARS-CoV-2 seropositive at baseline. Because no day 14 peak-response samples were available, the repertoires could be characterized only after the peak T cell response.

At the junction V is shortened by 6 bases and J by 6 bases, with 20 bases in between. Its CDR3 holds 15 amino acids, cysteine through phenylalanine. The DNA shown is the 45-base CDR3, in frame from base 1. According to the germline V gene, CDR1 reads MDHEN and CDR2 reads SYDVKM. The meaning of the sample's time point label: baseline before first vaccination. The vaccinee samples were drawn from two UK trials, COV001 and COV002, one of which was a single-blind randomized controlled phase 2/3 trial testing AZD1222 (ChAdOx1 nCoV-19) in healthy adults. For TCRbeta chain sequencing, PBMC samples were collected from trial participants at day 0 and at day 28 after the second dose. The CDR3 regions of human TCRbeta chains were analyzed by immunosequencing. The authors processed their data as follows. TCRs in the repertoires were compared against a reference library of SARS-CoV-2-specific TCRs that had been generated with the MIRA antigen-specificity platform. Breadth meant the fraction of unique TCRs that were SARS-CoV-2-associated, whereas depth meant the fraction of total T cells that were SARS-CoV-2-associated. Each spike-specific TCR was assigned to its reactive spike region and to a CD4 or CD8 class using the MIRA data. Log10-transformed breadth and depth values were compared by one-way ANOVA with Sidak's multiple comparisons tests. What TCRdb holds here is the immuneACCESS table cut down to in-frame rearrangements. Part of the clones is not present; checked against another copy, under half of the missing clones reflect an unresolved V gene, and the others are unexplained. That table furnishes V, J and clone size, whereas the DNA furnished D and trimming. This sample comprises about 56,000 clones, over 75% of them detected only once. Approximately 16% of the sample lies in the top ten.

Notes on this clone: What this receptor recognizes is not known. Qualities for individual bases were not recorded, and no much larger clone is one base off.

The source of this sequence is an adult in good health. Specimen: peripheral blood, collected on day 0 of AZD1222 vaccination. This chain joins TRBV28 to TRBJ1-1, with TRBD1 as a weak D call on 6 bases. The nucleotide sequence reads TGTGCCAGCAGGCCCAGAACAGGGTTTCTCGCTGAAGCTTTCTTT. Its translation is CASRPRTGFLAEAFF. Extended through the reference TRBV28 and TRBJ1-1 proteins, this CDR3 yields the full variable domain: DVKVTQSSRYLVKRTGEKVFLECVQDMDHENMFWYRQDPGLGLRLIYFSYDVKMKEKGDIPEGYSVSREKKERFSLILESASTNQTSMYLCASRPRTGFLAEAFFGQGTRLTVV.